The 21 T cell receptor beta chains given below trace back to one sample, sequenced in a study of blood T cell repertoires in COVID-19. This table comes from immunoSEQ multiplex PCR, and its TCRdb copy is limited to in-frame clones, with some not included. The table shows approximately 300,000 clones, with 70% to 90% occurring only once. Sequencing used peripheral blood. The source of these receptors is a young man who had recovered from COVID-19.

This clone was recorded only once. The CDR3 DNA sequence: TGTGCCAGCAGCTTCGTCCTAGCGGGGACCTACGAGCAGTACTTC. This translates into CASSFVLAGTYEQYF. The gene calls are TRBV5-6 and TRBJ2-7; 9 bases agree with TRBD2. CDR1 and CDR2 (germline): SGHDT, YYEEEE. Trimming at V came to 2 bases and at J to 2 bases, leaving 5 bases not matched to a gene. CDR3 length: 15 amino acids.

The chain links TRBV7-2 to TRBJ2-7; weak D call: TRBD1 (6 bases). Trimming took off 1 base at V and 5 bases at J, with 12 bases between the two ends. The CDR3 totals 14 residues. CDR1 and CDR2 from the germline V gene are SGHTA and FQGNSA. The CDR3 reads CASSLGTALNEQYF. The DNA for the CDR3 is TGTGCCAGCAGCTTAGGGACAGCCTTGAACGAGCAGTACTTC.

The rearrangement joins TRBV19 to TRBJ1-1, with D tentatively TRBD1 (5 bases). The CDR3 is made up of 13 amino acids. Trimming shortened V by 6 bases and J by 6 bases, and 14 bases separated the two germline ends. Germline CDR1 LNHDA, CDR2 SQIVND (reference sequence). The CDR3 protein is CASSIPGISEAFF. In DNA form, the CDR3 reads TGTGCCAGTAGCATACCAGGGATATCTGAAGCTTTCTTT.

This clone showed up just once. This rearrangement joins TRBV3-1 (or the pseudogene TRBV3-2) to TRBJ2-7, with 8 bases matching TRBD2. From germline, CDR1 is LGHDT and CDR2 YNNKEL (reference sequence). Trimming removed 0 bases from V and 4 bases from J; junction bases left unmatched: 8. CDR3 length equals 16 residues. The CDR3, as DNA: TGTGCCAGCAGCCAAGATTTAGGGACTAGAAGTTACGAGCAGTACTTC. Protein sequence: CASSQDLGTRSYEQYF.

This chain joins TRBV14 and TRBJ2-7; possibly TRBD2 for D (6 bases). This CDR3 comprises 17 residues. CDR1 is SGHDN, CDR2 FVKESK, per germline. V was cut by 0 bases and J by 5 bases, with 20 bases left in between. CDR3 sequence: CASSQEFGRESVHEQYF. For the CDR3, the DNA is TGTGCCAGCAGCCAAGAATTCGGCCGGGAGTCTGTCCACGAGCAGTACTTC.

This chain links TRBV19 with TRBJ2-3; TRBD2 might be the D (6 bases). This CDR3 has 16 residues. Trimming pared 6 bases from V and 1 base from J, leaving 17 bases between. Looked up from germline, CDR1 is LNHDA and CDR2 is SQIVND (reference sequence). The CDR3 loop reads CASRNPGGPRTDTQYF. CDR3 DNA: TGTGCCAGTAGGAACCCAGGAGGGCCCCGCACAGATACGCAGTATTTT.

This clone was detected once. This CDR3 is CASSPRTGSTDTQYF. CDR3 DNA: TGTGCCAGCAGTCCCCGGACAGGAAGCACAGATACGCAGTATTTT. The chain uses TRBV27 and TRBJ2-3; 7 positions match TRBD1. J was trimmed by 0 bases and V by 5 bases; bases with no gene match: 5. The V gene's germline CDR1 is MNHEY and CDR2 SMNVEV (reference sequence). This CDR3 is built from 15 residues.

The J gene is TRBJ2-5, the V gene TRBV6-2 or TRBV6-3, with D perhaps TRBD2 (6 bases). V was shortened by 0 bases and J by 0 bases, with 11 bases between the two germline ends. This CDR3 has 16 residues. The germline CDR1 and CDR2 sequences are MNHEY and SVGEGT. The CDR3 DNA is TGTGCCAGCAGTTACTCGATTGGACTAAACCAAGAGACCCAGTACTTC. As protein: CASSYSIGLNQETQYF.

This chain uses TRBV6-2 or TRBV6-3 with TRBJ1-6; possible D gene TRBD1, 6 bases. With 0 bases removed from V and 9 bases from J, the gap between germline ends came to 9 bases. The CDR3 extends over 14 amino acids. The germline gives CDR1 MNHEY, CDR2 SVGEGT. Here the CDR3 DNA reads TGTGCCAGCAGTTACTCGGGGGCTGGTTCACCCCTCCACTTT. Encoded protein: CASSYSGAGSPLHF.

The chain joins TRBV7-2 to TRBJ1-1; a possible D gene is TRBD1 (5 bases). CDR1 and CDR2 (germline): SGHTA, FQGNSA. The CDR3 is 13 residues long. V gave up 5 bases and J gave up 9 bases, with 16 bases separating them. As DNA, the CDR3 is TGTGCCAGCAGCCCAGCCTCACAGGAGAAAGCTTTCTTT. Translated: CASSPASQEKAFF.

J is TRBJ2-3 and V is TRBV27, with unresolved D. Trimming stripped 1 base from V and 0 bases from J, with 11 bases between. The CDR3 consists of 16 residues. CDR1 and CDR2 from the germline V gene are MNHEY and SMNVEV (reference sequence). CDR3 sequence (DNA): TGTGCCAGCAGTTTATTGGTGGCCCCTAGCACAGATACGCAGTATTTT. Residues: CASSLLVAPSTDTQYF.

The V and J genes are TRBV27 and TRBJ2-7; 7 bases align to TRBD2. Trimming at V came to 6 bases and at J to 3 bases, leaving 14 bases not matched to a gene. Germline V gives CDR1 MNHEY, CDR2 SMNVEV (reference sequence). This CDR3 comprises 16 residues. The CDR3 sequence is CASRYLIAGGGYEQYF. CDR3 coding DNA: TGTGCCAGCAGGTATCTTATAGCGGGCGGGGGCTACGAGCAGTACTTC.

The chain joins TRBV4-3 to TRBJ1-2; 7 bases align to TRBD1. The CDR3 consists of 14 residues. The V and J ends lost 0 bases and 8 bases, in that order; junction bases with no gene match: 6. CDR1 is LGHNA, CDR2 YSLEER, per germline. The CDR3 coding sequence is TGCGCCAGCAGCCAAGACGGACAGGCTCAGGGCTACACCTTC. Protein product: CASSQDGQAQGYTF.

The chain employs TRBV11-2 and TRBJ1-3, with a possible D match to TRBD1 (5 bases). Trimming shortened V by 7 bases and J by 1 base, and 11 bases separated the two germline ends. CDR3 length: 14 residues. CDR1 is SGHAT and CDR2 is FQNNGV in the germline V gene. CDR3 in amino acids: CASTRVSSGNTIYF. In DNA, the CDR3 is TGTGCCAGCACCAGGGTTTCTTCTGGAAACACCATATATTTT. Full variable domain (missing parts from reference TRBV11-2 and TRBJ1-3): EAGVAQSPRYKIIEKRQSVAFWCNPISGHATLYWYQQILGQGPKLLIQFQNNGVVDDSQLPKDRFSAERLKGVDSTLKIQPAKLEDSAVYLCASTRVSSGNTIYFGEGSWLTVV.

The CDR3 reads CASSLEDREASYEQYF. CDR3 bases: TGTGCCAGCAGCTTAGAGGACAGGGAAGCGTCCTACGAGCAGTACTTC. The J gene is TRBJ2-7, the V gene TRBV7-9; 8 bases are shared with TRBD1. The germline gives CDR1 SEHNR, CDR2 FQNEAQ (reference sequence). Trimming removed 1 base from V and 1 base from J; junction bases left unmatched: 6. The CDR3 length is 16 residues.

CDR3 in amino acids: CASSQGTSGGAITDTQYF. CDR3 sequence (DNA): TGTGCCAGCAGCCAAGGGACTAGCGGGGGGGCTATTACAGATACGCAGTATTTT. The chain recombines TRBV4-2 with TRBJ2-3; TRBD2 matches 15 bases. Germline values: CDR1 LGHNA, CDR2 YNFKEQ. The length of the CDR3 is 18 residues. Trimming cost V 1 base and J 3 bases; bases outside gene matches: 5.

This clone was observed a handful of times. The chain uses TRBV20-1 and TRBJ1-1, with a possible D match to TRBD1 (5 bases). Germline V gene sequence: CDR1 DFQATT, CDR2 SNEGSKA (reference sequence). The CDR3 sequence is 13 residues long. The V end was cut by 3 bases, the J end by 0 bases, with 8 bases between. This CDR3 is CSASGQLNTEAFF. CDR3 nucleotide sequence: TGCAGTGCTAGTGGACAATTGAACACTGAAGCTTTCTTT.

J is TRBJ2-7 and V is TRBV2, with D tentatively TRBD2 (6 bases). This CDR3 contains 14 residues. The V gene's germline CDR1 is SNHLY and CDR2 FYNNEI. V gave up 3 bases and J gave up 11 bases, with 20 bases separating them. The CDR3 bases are TGTGCCAGCAGTGAGATAGGGGCGTGGGGGGATAAGTACTTC. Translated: CASSEIGAWGDKYF.

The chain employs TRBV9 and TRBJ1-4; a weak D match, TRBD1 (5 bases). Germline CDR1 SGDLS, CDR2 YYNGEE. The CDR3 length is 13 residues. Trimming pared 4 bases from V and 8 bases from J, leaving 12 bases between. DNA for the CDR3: TGTGCCAGCAGCCAGGGTCGGAGAGAAAAACTGTTTTTT. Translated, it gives CASSQGRREKLFF.

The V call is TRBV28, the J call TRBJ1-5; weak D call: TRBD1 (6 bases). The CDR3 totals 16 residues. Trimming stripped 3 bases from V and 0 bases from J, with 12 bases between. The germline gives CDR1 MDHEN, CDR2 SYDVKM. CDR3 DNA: TGTGCCAGCAGTTTTTGGACAGTCGATAGCAATCAGCCCCAGCATTTT. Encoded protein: CASSFWTVDSNQPQHF.

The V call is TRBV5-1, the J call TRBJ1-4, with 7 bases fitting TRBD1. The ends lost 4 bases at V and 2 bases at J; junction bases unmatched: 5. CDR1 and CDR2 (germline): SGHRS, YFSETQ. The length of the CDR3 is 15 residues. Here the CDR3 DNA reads TGCGCCAGCAGCCCCCAGGGGGGTACTAATGAAAAACTGTTTTTT. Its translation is CASSPQGGTNEKLFF.